These 5 T cell receptor beta chains were all obtained from the same sample, sequenced in a study of T cells in Graves' hyperthyroidism and ophthalmopathy. Amplified regions were TCR beta CDR3 sequences from RNA transcripts. In the first-round RT-PCR of the TCR CDR3, the HTBI primer set was used. TCRdb re-derived calls from the multiplex PCR reads in MiXCR, one entry per CDR3 protein. The data contain a few hundred thousand distinct CDR3 sequences, more than 45% of them singletons. Sequenced material: peripheral blood or thyroid tissue (not recorded which). These receptors were taken from a woman aged 18-30 years with Graves' hyperthyroidism.

A remark on this clonotype: An end of the junction differs from the germline gene, which may be a read error. In nucleotides, the CDR3 is TGTGCCAGCAGTTCGTGGACTAGCGGGCACTCCTACAATGAGCAGTTCTTC. It is translated as CASSSWTSGHSYNEQFF. V gene TRBV10-3 combines with J gene TRBJ2-1, with 11 bases matching TRBD2. CDR3 length: 17 residues. The germline V gene has CDR1 ENHRY and CDR2 SYGVKD.

The rearrangement links TRBV2 to TRBJ2-7; 9 bases align to TRBD1. The length of the CDR3 is 16 residues. V dropped 4 bases and J dropped 5; count of bases not matched to a gene: 12. The V gene's germline CDR1 is SNHLY and CDR2 FYNNEI. CDR3 protein: CASSATTGTGPNEQYF. CDR3 sequence (DNA): TGTGCCAGCAGTGCTACTACCGGGACAGGGCCCAACGAGCAGTACTTC.

This clonotype was detected ten times or more. The gene calls are TRBV2 and TRBJ2-5; D assignment may be TRBD1 or TRBD2 (5 bases each). Germline CDR1 reads SNHLY; CDR2 reads FYNNEI. This CDR3 region has 15 residues. Deletions cut 1 base from V and 5 bases from J, with 14 bases between. In DNA form, the CDR3 reads TGTGCCAGCAGTGAAGTTGGGGACCTTTCGGAGACCCAGTACTTC. It encodes CASSEVGDLSETQYF.

This clonotype was observed at least ten times. J is TRBJ1-4 and V is TRBV5-8; D uncertain. This CDR3 contains 12 residues. V was shortened by 5 bases and J by 6 bases, with 8 bases between the two germline ends. Germline V gives CDR1 SGHTS, CDR2 YDEGEE. DNA of the CDR3: TGTGCCAGCAGTCAGCTGGATGAAAAACTGTTTTTT. Translated: CASSQLDEKLFF.

The J gene is TRBJ1-5, the V gene TRBV10-2; D may be TRBD1 (6 bases). This CDR3 spans 17 amino acids. The V gene lost 2 bases and the J gene lost 5 bases, with 19 bases spanning the gap. Per germline, CDR1 WSHSY and CDR2 SAAADI. This CDR3 is CASSEQEPGARDQPQHF. CDR3 sequence (DNA): TGCGCCAGCAGTGAGCAGGAACCGGGGGCGCGTGATCAGCCCCAGCATTTT.